This record covers a single TCR beta chain. Trimming stripped 0 bases from V and 4 bases from J, with 18 bases between. The germline V gene encodes CDR1 SGHDT and CDR2 YYEEEE. CDR3 length: 17 amino acids. This specimen belongs to a study of T cell changes during pregnancy in multiple sclerosis. Assay used: immunoSEQ multiplex PCR; TCRdb lists only in-frame clones, some missing. The table lists around 50,000 clones, around 90% of them singletons. The material sequenced was peripheral blood, taken in the first trimester of pregnancy. The chain couples TRBV5-6 to TRBJ2-3, with D maybe TRBD2 (7 bases). This receptor was taken from a female donor with multiple sclerosis, enrolled in a pregnancy study. CDR3 region: CASSLALGGPASDTQYF. The CDR3, as DNA: TGTGCCAGCAGCTTGGCCCTGGGGGGGCCAGCGTCAGATACGCAGTATTTT.